Listed below are T cell receptor beta chains from one sample, sequenced in a study of cytomegalovirus exposure and HLA in healthy donors. Sequencing used immunoSEQ multiplex PCR; TCRdb keeps in-frame clones, though not all of them. In the table there are 150,000 to 200,000 clones, about 79% of which are singletons. Sequenced material: PBMCs. The receptor set was obtained from a female donor in good health and CMV-seronegative. Both conserved end residues are part of each CDR3. D genes are given only for firm matches. A clone size is listed for some rows: how often the clone was seen (once, few, many), or a class if it is expanded.

TRBJ1-4,.,TRBV10-3,.,TGTGCCATCAGTGGTCAGGGAGGCGAAAAACTGTTTTTT,CAISGQGGEKLFF
TRBJ2-7,once,TRBV7-2,.,TGTGCCAGCAGCTTAGAGGGCGGGTCCTCCTACGAGCAGTACTTC,CASSLEGGSSYEQYF
TRBJ1-4,.,TRBV2,.,TGTGCCAGCAGTCGCGGTTTACTTAATGAAAAACTGTTTTTT,CASSRGLLNEKLFF
TRBJ2-1,.,TRBV7-2,TRBD2,TGTGCCAGCAGCTTCGCGGGGGGCGGTAATGAGCAGTTCTTC,CASSFAGGGNEQFF
TRBJ1-1,.,TRBV13,TRBD1,TGTGCCAGCAGCGCGAGACAGGGTCTGAAGACTGTAGCTGAAGCTTTCTTT,CASSARQGLKTVAEAFF
TRBJ1-4,few,TRBV6-5,.,TGTGCCAGCAGTTACTTGCAGGGTAATGAAAAACTGTTTTTT,CASSYLQGNEKLFF
TRBJ2-1,.,TRBV6-1,TRBD2,TGTGCCAGCAGTGAAGCGACAGGGACTAGCCCCTACAATGAGCAGTTCTTC,CASSEATGTSPYNEQFF
TRBJ1-2,.,TRBV18,.,TGTGCCAGCTCACCACAAATGCCCGGAGGCGCTGGCTACACCTTC,CASSPQMPGGAGYTF
TRBJ2-3,.,TRBV7-4,TRBD2,TGTGCCAGCAGCCCTAAGACTAGCGGGAGACGAGTGAGCACAGATACGCAGTATTTT,CASSPKTSGRRVSTDTQYF
TRBJ1-5,.,TRBV4-3,.,TGCGCCAGCAGCCCCACCGCAGGGAAAGGTCAGCCCCAGCATTTT,CASSPTAGKGQPQHF
TRBJ2-3,once,TRBV18,.,TGTGCCAGCTCATTGCGTTCTGGAGATACGCAGTATTTT,CASSLRSGDTQYF
TRBJ1-5,.,TRBV27,.,TGTGCCAGCGCCTTCGCGGGGAATAGCAATCAGCCCCAGCATTTT,CASAFAGNSNQPQHF
TRBJ2-3,few,TRBV5-4,.,TGTGCCAGCAGCCCCCTGAGGGAGGCAGGAGGTACGCAGTATTTT,CASSPLREAGGTQYF
TRBJ2-7,few,TRBV7-5,.,TGTGTCAGAAGCTTAATAATGTCCCGGGGGATTCCAGGCACCTACGAGCAGTACTTC,CVRSLIMSRGIPGTYEQYF
TRBJ1-1,.,TRBV25-1,TRBD1,TGTGCCAGCAGAACGGGACAGGCCAAGGCAGCTTTCTTT,CASRTGQAKAAFF
TRBJ1-3,few,TRBV19,.,TGTGCCAGTAGTGCCCGAACCTCCAGGGGCTCTGGAAACACCATATATTTT,CASSARTSRGSGNTIYF
TRBJ2-7,.,TRBV10-3,TRBD1,TGTGCCATCAGCCTGACGTCCGGGACAGGGCCCTACGAGCAGTACTTC,CAISLTSGTGPYEQYF
TRBJ1-3,.,TRBV7-2,TRBD1,TGTGCCAGCAGCCCGACAGGGGGTGGAAACACCATATATTTT,CASSPTGGGNTIYF
TRBJ1-4,.,TRBV19,.,TGTGCCAGTAGTACGAGGGAGGATGAAAAACTGTTTTTT,CASSTREDEKLFF
TRBJ1-4,.,TRBV15,TRBD1,TGTGCCACCAGCGGCCGACAGGGAACTAATGAAAAACTGTTTTTT,CATSGRQGTNEKLFF
TRBJ2-7,once,TRBV18,TRBD1,TGTGCCAGCTCAACAGGACAGGGATGGGGCGAGCAGTACTTC,CASSTGQGWGEQYF
TRBJ2-1,.,TRBV9,.,TGTGCCAGCAGCGCGACGGTCGCGGGGAATGAGCAGTTCTTC,CASSATVAGNEQFF
TRBJ1-3,once,TRBV30,.,TGTGCCTGGAGTAATGCGGCTTCAAGGGGAAACACCATATATTTT,CAWSNAASRGNTIYF
TRBJ2-5,.,TRBV5-1,.,TGCGCCAGCAGCTTCCGGGCAGGGCAAGAGACCCAGTACTTC,CASSFRAGQETQYF
TRBJ1-4,.,TRBV18,.,TGTGCCAGCTCACCGGCGGGGGGGATCCTTAATGAAAAACTGTTTTTT,CASSPAGGILNEKLFF
TRBJ2-4,.,TRBV2,TRBD2,TGTGCCAGCAATCTGTGGGCGGGGGGACCCTCAAACAGTCAGTACTTC,CASNLWAGGPSNSQYF
TRBJ1-1,.,TRBV18,.,TGTGCCAGCTCACCCTCGAGGGCGGGCACTGAAGCTTTCTTT,CASSPSRAGTEAFF
TRBJ1-5,.,TRBV19,.,TGTGCCAGTAGTATTACGGCGGGTGGCACACATCATCAGCCCCAGCATTTT,CASSITAGGTHHQPQHF
TRBJ2-6,.,TRBV4-3,.,TGCGCCAGCAGCCAAGGTCTAATCTCTGGGGCCAACGGCCTGACTTTC,CASSQGLISGANGLTF
TRBJ1-5,.,TRBV6-1,TRBD1,TGTGCCAGCAGCGCCGACAGGGAGGGCAATCAGCCCCAGCATTTT,CASSADREGNQPQHF
TRBJ1-1,.,TRBV28,TRBD1,TGTGCCAGCAGTTTGGCCGGGACAGGGGTAACTGAAGCTTTCTTT,CASSLAGTGVTEAFF
TRBJ2-1,.,TRBV7-3,.,TGTGCCAGCAGCGGCCCAGGGGGGAATGAGCAGTTCTTC,CASSGPGGNEQFF
TRBJ2-3,.,TRBV7-3,.,TGTGCCAGTAGGGAGTTAGGGACGCAGTATTTT,CASRELGTQYF
TRBJ2-7,once,TRBV4-3,.,TGCGCCAGCAGCCAAGTTGATAGAACCTCCTACGAGCAGTACTTC,CASSQVDRTSYEQYF
TRBJ2-7,.,TRBV7-9,TRBD1,TGTGCCAGCAGCTTAGAGGGGACAGGGCCTACGGGGTGGGACTTC,CASSLEGTGPTGWDF
TRBJ1-1,.,TRBV7-9,.,TGTGCCAGCAGCTTCCGGATCTACGTCAGGGGCGAGGGAACTGAAGCTTTCTTT,CASSFRIYVRGEGTEAFF
TRBJ2-7,.,TRBV2,.,TGTGCCAGCAGTGCACTCTACGAGCAGTACTTC,CASSALYEQYF
TRBJ1-6,.,TRBV5-1,TRBD1,TGCGCCAGCAGCTCACCGGGACAGGGATCTCACTTT,CASSSPGQGSHF
TRBJ2-4,few,TRBV7-2,TRBD1,TGTGCCAGCAGCTTGACAGGGTCCAAAAACATTCAGTACTTC,CASSLTGSKNIQYF
TRBJ2-7,.,TRBV18,.,TGTGCCAGCTCACCGGTAGGGGACTACGAGCAGTACTTC,CASSPVGDYEQYF
TRBJ2-5,once,TRBV6-1,TRBD2,TGTGCCAGCAGTGGGGCGGGAGTGGGAGAGACCCAGTACTTC,CASSGAGVGETQYF
TRBJ2-1,few,TRBV9,.,TGTGCCAGCAGCGTCCGGGGAGGAGGTGAGCAGTTCTTC,CASSVRGGGEQFF
TRBJ1-6,few,TRBV28,.,TGTGCCAGCAGGGAAGCTGTCCTAGGTTCACCCCTCCACTTT,CASREAVLGSPLHF
TRBJ2-3,.,TRBV7-6,.,TGTGCCAGCAGCTTAAATGGAGAATCAGATACGCAGTATTTT,CASSLNGESDTQYF
TRBJ1-5,.,TRBV5-6,.,TGTGCCAGCAGTTCGGGGGATCAGCCCCAGCATTTT,CASSSGDQPQHF
TRBJ2-4,few,TRBV4-2,.,TGTGCCAGCAGCCAGCTAAGGCAGGGTTTAGCCAAAAACAGTCAGTACTTC,CASSQLRQGLAKNSQYF
TRBJ1-1,.,TRBV28,.,TGTGCCAGCAGTTTAATTGGAGCGTACACTGAAGCTTTCTTT,CASSLIGAYTEAFF
TRBJ1-3,.,TRBV5-3,.,TGTGCCAGAAGCTTGGTTGAGACACCAGGAAACACCATATATTTT,CARSLVETPGNTIYF
TRBJ2-4,few,TRBV28,.,TGTGCCAGCAGTTTGTACGGGCAGGGTGGAGACATTCAGTACTTC,CASSLYGQGGDIQYF
TRBJ2-2,.,TRBV6-6,.,TGTGCCAGCAGTCAGGGACAAACCCCCGGCGGGGAGCTGTTTTTT,CASSQGQTPGGELFF
TRBJ2-6,.,TRBV2,TRBD1,TGTGCCAGCAGTCCGGACAGGGCAACTGGGGCCAACGGCCTGACTTTC,CASSPDRATGANGLTF
TRBJ1-3,few,TRBV18,TRBD1,TGTGCCAGCTCACCACCCCCCAGGACAGGGGACTCTGGAAACACCATATATTTT,CASSPPPRTGDSGNTIYF
TRBJ2-1,.,TRBV7-2,TRBD2,TGTGCCAGCAGCCAACCTGGACTAGCGGGAGCCAATGAGCAGTTCTTC,CASSQPGLAGANEQFF
TRBJ1-6,.,TRBV6-5,.,TGTGCCAGCAGTACGGAAGGGGTAATTGGGTCACCCCTCCACTTT,CASSTEGVIGSPLHF
TRBJ1-3,few,TRBV10-2,TRBD1,TGCGCCAGCACCCTCGACAGGGGGCGAGGAAACACCATATATTTT,CASTLDRGRGNTIYF
TRBJ1-2,.,TRBV5-1,.,TGCGCCAGCAGCTTGTTTTCAGGGGATGGCTACACCTTC,CASSLFSGDGYTF
TRBJ1-5,.,TRBV11-2,.,TGTGCCAGCAGCCGCTTTGCACAGTTCGGTAGCAATCAGCCCCAGCATTTT,CASSRFAQFGSNQPQHF
TRBJ1-2,.,TRBV5-4,.,TGTGCCAGCGGAGTAAAGGGGCGATGGGGCTACACCTTC,CASGVKGRWGYTF
TRBJ1-2,once,TRBV20-1,.,TGCAGTGCTCCTGCCGGGGGTGGCTACACCTTC,CSAPAGGGYTF